The source of this T cell receptor (beta chain) is a study of cytomegalovirus exposure and HLA in healthy donors. This clone was seen only once. Its antigen is not known. Donors came from a validation cohort of fewer than 150 subjects, distinct from the first 666-subject cohort. Study observations and caveats: A later analysis found first-cohort TCR clusters tended to co-occur in the approximately 110 validation repertoires. The listing of about 150 TCR beta chains classed them as cytomegalovirus-associated.

This CDR3 is 17 amino acids long. The germline CDR1 and CDR2 sequences are ENHRY and SYGVKD. The germline V and J ends were trimmed by 2 bases and 1 base, with 12 bases remaining between them. Here immunoSEQ multiplex PCR was the method, and the copy in TCRdb shows in-frame clones only, minus some. The table includes some 110,000 clones, approximately 94% detected once. Sequencing input: PBMCs. The receptor comes from a woman under 30 in good health and CMV-seronegative. This chain uses TRBV10-3 with TRBJ1-6; weak D call: TRBD1 (5 bases). The CDR3 DNA reads as TGTGCCATCAGTGAGGGGGGGGTTTCGTCCTATAATTCACCCCTCCACTTT. This codes for CAISEGGVSSYNSPLHF.